The entry below describes one T cell receptor (beta chain). Only a few counts were recorded for this clone. The antigen it binds to is not known. The input lacks base qualities; no much larger clone sits a single base away. These data are taken from a study of T cell changes during pregnancy in multiple sclerosis (dated by TCRdb to about 2019). In the study overall: The study looked at changes in the T cell repertoire across pregnancy in women with multiple sclerosis.

The junction shows trimming of 4 bases on V and 2 bases on J, plus 8 bases between the germline ends. Via the germline V gene, CDR1 is SNHLY and CDR2 FYNNEI. Measured from the cysteine to the phenylalanine, the CDR3 is 14 residues long. The read is trimmed to its CDR3 DNA, 42 bases read in frame from base 1. The library was generated by the immunoSEQ multiplex PCR assay. Held by TCRdb, this immuneACCESS table contains in-frame sequences only and omits some clones. Under half of the omission traces to an unresolved V gene where checked; the cause of the rest is unknown. This sample gives 75,000 to 95,000 clones in total; 85% to 95% of them show up just once. The ten biggest clones cover 0.9% to 0.95% of the sample.

Sequenced material: peripheral blood, taken before pregnancy. This receptor chain uses TRBV2 and TRBJ2-2; a tentative D call is TRBD1 (6 bases match). This clonotype originated in a female donor with multiple sclerosis, enrolled in a pregnancy study. The sequenced DNA is TGTGCCAGCAGTGGGACAGAAAACACCGGGGAGCTGTTTTTT. This codes for CASSGTENTGELFF.